This TCR beta chain was sequenced in a study of blood T cell repertoires in COVID-19. Study-level background: The analysed material was cDNA or gDNA that came from T cells, B-cell-depleted T cells, or PBMCs.

The CDR3 extends over 11 amino acids. Germline loops: CDR1 SGHDT, CDR2 YYEEEE. Trimming took off 5 bases at V and 6 bases at J, with 9 bases between the two ends. The assay was immunoSEQ multiplex PCR, and TCRdb's table has in-frame clones only and misses some. The data show about 140,000 clones, roughly 90% seen once. Sample: PBMCs or T cells enriched from blood (not recorded which). The chain uses TRBV5-6 and TRBJ2-7; TRBD1 might be the D (6 bases). The TCR comes from a man aged 50 or older who had recovered from COVID-19. Here the CDR3 DNA reads TGTGCCAGCAGTCAAGGGGGCGAGCAGTACGTC. Its translation: CASSQGGEQYV.